Each of the 5 T cell receptor beta chains below was sequenced from the same sample in a study of blood T cell repertoires in COVID-19. Only in-frame clones appear in the TCRdb table, and some are missing; sequencing was by immunoSEQ multiplex PCR. The sample has a few hundred thousand clones, approximately 89% seen once. The sample consisted of peripheral blood. Receptors were obtained from a woman aged 40-49 years who had recovered from COVID-19.

V is TRBV9 and J is TRBJ2-5, with D maybe TRBD1 (6 bases). V was trimmed by 0 bases and J by 0 bases, leaving 12 bases between them. The CDR3 has 16 residues. Germline V gene lookup returns CDR1 SGDLS and CDR2 YYNGEE. CDR3 residues: CASSVAEDRNQETQYF. CDR3 in DNA: TGTGCCAGCAGCGTAGCTGAAGACAGGAACCAAGAGACCCAGTACTTC.

J is TRBJ2-2 and V is TRBV27; no reliable D call. Germline V gives CDR1 MNHEY, CDR2 SMNVEV (reference sequence). This CDR3 is built from 14 residues. V was cut by 7 bases and J by 4 bases, with 13 bases left in between. The CDR3 region has the DNA TGTGCCAGCAAGTGGAGTCTTTTCACCGGGGAGCTGTTTTTT. The encoded protein is CASKWSLFTGELFF.

The V gene is TRBV7-3, the J gene TRBJ2-5; D uncertain. Germline CDR1 SGHTA, CDR2 FQGTGA. This CDR3 has 15 amino acids. The V gene lost 5 bases and the J gene lost 4 bases, with 17 bases spanning the gap. The CDR3 loop is CASSRLGGVGETQYF. In DNA form, the CDR3 reads TGTGCCAGCAGCCGACTCGGCGGTGTTGGAGAGACCCAGTACTTC.

This chain uses TRBV19 with TRBJ1-2, with 8 nucleotides matching TRBD1. The junction had 10 bases not matched to a gene; V was cut back by 8 bases and J by 5 bases. CDR1 and CDR2 from the germline V gene are LNHDA and SQIVND (reference sequence). CDR3 size: 14 residues. The CDR3 DNA follows: TGTGCCAGTGCGCGACGGACAGGGAGTTATGGCTACACCTTC. Translated, it gives CASARRTGSYGYTF.

CDR3 loop: CASSQDSSEQGAFF. The CDR3 DNA sequence: TGTGCCAGCAGCCAAGATTCTTCCGAACAGGGGGCTTTCTTT. The chain is built from TRBV3-1 (or the pseudogene TRBV3-2) and TRBJ1-1, with 7 bases fitting TRBD1. Germline CDR1 LGHDT, CDR2 YNNKEL (reference sequence). The CDR3 runs 14 residues. V lost 0 bases, J lost 11 bases, and 9 bases stayed unmatched.